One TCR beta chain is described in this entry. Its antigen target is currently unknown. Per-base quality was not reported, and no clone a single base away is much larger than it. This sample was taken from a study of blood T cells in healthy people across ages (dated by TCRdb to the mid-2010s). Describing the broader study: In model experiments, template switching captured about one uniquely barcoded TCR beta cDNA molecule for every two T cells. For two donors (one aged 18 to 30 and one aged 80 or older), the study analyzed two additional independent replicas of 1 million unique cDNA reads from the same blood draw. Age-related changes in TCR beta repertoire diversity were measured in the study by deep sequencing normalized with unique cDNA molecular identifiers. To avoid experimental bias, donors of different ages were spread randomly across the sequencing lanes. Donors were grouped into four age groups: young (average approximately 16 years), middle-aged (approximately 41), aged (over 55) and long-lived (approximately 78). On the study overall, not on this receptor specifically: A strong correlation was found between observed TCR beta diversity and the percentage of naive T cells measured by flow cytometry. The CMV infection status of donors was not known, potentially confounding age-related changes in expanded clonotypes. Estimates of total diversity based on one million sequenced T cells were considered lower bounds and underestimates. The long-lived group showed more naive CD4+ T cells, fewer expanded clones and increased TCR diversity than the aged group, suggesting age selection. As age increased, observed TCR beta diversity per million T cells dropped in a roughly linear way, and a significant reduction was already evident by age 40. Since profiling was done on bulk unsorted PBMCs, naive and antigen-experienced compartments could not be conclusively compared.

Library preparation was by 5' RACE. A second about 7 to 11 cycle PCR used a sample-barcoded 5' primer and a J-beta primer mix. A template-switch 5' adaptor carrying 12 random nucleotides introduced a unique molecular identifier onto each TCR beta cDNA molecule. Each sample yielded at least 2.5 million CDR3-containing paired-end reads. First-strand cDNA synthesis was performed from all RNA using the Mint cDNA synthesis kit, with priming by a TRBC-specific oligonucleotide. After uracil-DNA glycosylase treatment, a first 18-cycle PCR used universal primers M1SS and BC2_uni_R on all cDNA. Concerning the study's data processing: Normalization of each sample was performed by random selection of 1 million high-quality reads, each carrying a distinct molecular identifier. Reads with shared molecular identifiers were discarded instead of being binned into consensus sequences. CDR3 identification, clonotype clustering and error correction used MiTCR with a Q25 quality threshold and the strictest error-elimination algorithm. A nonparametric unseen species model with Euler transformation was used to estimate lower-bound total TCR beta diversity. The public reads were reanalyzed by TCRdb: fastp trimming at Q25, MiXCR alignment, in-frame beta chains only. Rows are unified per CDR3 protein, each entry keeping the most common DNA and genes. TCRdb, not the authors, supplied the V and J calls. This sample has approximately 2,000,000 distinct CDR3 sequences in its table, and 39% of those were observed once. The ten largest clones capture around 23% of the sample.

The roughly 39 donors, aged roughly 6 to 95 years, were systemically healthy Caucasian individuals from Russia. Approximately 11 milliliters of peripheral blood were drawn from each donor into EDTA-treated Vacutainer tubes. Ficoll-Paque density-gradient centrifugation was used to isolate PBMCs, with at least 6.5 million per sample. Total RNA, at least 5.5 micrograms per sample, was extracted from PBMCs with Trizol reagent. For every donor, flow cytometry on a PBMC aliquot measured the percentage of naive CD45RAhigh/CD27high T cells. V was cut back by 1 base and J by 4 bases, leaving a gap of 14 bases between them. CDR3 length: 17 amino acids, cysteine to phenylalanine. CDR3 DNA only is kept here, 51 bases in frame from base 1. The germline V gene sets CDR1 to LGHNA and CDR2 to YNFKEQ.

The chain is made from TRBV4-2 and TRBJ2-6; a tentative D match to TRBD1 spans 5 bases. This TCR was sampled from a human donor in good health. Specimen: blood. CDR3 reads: CASSQAWVGAGANVLTF. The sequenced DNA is TGTGCCAGCAGCCAAGCCTGGGTAGGGGCCGGGGCCAACGTCCTGACTTTC.